This TCR beta chain appears in the sequencing data of a study of shared clonotypes between healthy human individuals. General study points: The donor pool, a small one, limited the genetic and exposure-history diversity represented.

Note on this clone: The antigen remains unidentified.

This CDR3 has 16 residues. J lost 9 bases, V lost 0 bases, and 11 bases had no gene match. Germline values: CDR1 SGHRS, CDR2 YFSETQ. Data came from immunoSEQ multiplex PCR; TCRdb stores just in-frame clones and leaves some out. This table has around 2,000,000 clones, 85% to 95% appearing once. Splitting of CD4+ cells produced CD45RA+ naive and CD45RA-negative memory subsets. The clonotype was recovered from a man aged 18 to 30 in good health. This chain joins TRBV5-1 and TRBJ2-2; 7 bases align to TRBD2. Material for sequencing was naive CD4+ T cells sorted from blood. Subset described: CD45RA+ positively selected. CDR3: CASSLAEGGPSRELFF. The DNA for the CDR3 is TGCGCCAGCAGCTTGGCCGAGGGAGGGCCTTCTCGGGAGCTGTTTTTT.